There are a few counts of the clone carrying this TCR beta chain. Its antigen is unknown. CDR3 length: 18 residues. The junction had 15 bases not matched to a gene; V was cut back by 6 bases and J by 1 base. CDR1 and CDR2 from the germline V gene are KGHSH and LQKENI. These data come from a study of T cells in Graves' hyperthyroidism and ophthalmopathy. Study findings and constraints: Blood held most thyroid clonotypes expanded above 0.001 frequency.

Amplification yielded TCR beta CDR3 regions, with RNA transcripts as the source. The primer set for the first-round RT-PCR of the TCR CDR3 was HTBI. MiXCR was run by TCRdb on the multiplex PCR reads, yielding one entry per CDR3 protein. The table lists some 600,000 distinct CDR3 sequences, more than 11% of them singletons. J is TRBJ1-1 and V is TRBV18; TRBD1 agrees at 9 bases. Sample: blood. The clonotype was recovered from a woman in her 30s with Graves' hyperthyroidism that later progressed to Graves' ophthalmopathy. The CDR3 nucleotides are TGTGCCAGCTCGTATCCGGGACAGGGAATTGGGGAGAACACTGAAGCTTTCTTT. It translates to CASSYPGQGIGENTEAFF. Together with reference TRBV18 and TRBJ1-1, the CDR3 gives the full variable domain: NAGVMQNPRHLVRRRGQEARLRCSPMKGHSHVYWYRQLPEEGLKFMVYLQKENIIDESGMPKERFSAEFPKEGPSILRIQQVVRGDSAAYFCASSYPGQGIGENTEAFFGQGTRLTVV.